One sample yielded the 13 T cell receptor beta chains listed below, sequenced in a study of blood T cell repertoires in COVID-19 (dated by TCRdb to the early 2020s). Libraries were constructed by the immunoSEQ multiplex PCR assay. The clones in this table, taken by TCRdb from immuneACCESS, are in-frame only. Not every clone is retained; where verified, under half of the shortfall comes from an unresolved V gene, and the cause of the rest is unknown. This sample lists 40,000 to 55,000 clones; around 90% were detected once. Of the sample, around 6.5% falls within the top ten clones. Sample: peripheral blood. Receptors originate from a man aged 45-65 years with active COVID-19.

The rearrangement joins TRBV12-3 or TRBV12-4 to TRBJ2-7, with D unresolved. V lost 6 bases, J lost 4 bases, and 7 bases lay in between. This CDR3 region has 11 residues. The CDR3 reads CASRSGYEQYF. In DNA form, the CDR3 reads TGTGCCAGCAGGTCCGGGTACGAGCAGTACTTC.

This rearrangement joins TRBV7-9 to TRBJ2-2; unclear D gene. Germline CDR1 and CDR2: SEHNR and FQNEAQ (reference sequence). V was pared by 5 bases and J by 3 bases, with 16 bases between. This CDR3 spans 16 amino acids. The CDR3 is CASSPYSGSDTGELFF. CDR3 coding DNA: TGTGCCAGCAGCCCCTACTCCGGGTCTGACACCGGGGAGCTGTTTTTT.

V usage is TRBV11-2 and J usage is TRBJ2-1, with 9 bases aligning to TRBD1. Trimming cost V 5 bases and J 2 bases; bases outside gene matches: 4. The CDR3 sequence is 15 residues long. CDR1 and CDR2 (germline): SGHAT, FQNNGV. The CDR3 loop is CASSTGDRAYNEQFF. In DNA form, the CDR3 reads TGTGCCAGCAGCACCGGGGACAGGGCCTACAATGAGCAGTTCTTC. The whole variable domain, filled in from reference TRBV11-2 and TRBJ2-1, reads EAGVAQSPRYKIIEKRQSVAFWCNPISGHATLYWYQQILGQGPKLLIQFQNNGVVDDSQLPKDRFSAERLKGVDSTLKIQPAKLEDSAVYLCASSTGDRAYNEQFFGPGTRLTVL.

The chain employs TRBV27 and TRBJ2-5; 14 bases map to TRBD2. The CDR3 extends over 18 amino acids. Germline CDR1 reads MNHEY; CDR2 reads SMNVEV (reference sequence). Trimming took 5 bases from V and 2 from J; bases not matched to a gene: 10. The CDR3 here is CASSPRLAGGPVQETQYF. The DNA for the CDR3 is TGTGCCAGCAGTCCCCGACTAGCGGGAGGGCCGGTACAAGAGACCCAGTACTTC.

This rearrangement joins TRBV19 to TRBJ1-3, with 7 nucleotides matching TRBD1. The V and J ends lost 5 bases and 1 base, in that order; junction bases with no gene match: 8. Germline CDR1 LNHDA, CDR2 SQIVND (reference sequence). The CDR3 totals 16 residues. CDR3 amino acids: CASSVGRDRSGNTIYF. For the CDR3, the DNA is TGTGCCAGTAGTGTCGGCCGGGACAGATCTGGAAACACCATATATTTT.

The chain carries TRBV9 and TRBJ1-4, with TRBD1 identical over 10 bases. This CDR3 contains 16 residues. V was pared by 3 bases and J by 8 bases, with 10 bases of the junction left unmatched. The germline V gene encodes CDR1 SGDLS and CDR2 YYNGEE. CDR3 protein: CASSARGDRGSEKLFF. In DNA, the CDR3 is TGTGCCAGCAGCGCCCGAGGGGACAGGGGCTCAGAAAAACTGTTTTTT.

This chain links TRBV11-2 with TRBJ1-4; D ambiguous. With 0 bases removed from V and 6 bases from J, the gap between germline ends came to 5 bases. Looked up from germline, CDR1 is SGHAT and CDR2 is FQNNGV. There are 13 residues in the CDR3. As DNA, the CDR3 is TGTGCCAGCAGCTTAGAGCGGGATGAAAAACTGTTTTTT. Protein sequence: CASSLERDEKLFF.

The chain joins TRBV30 to TRBJ1-2, with D hard to call. CDR1 is GTSNPN and CDR2 is SVGIG in the germline V gene (reference sequence). The V gene lost 6 bases and the J gene lost 8 bases, with 13 bases spanning the gap. The CDR3 runs to 11 residues. The CDR3 coding sequence is TGTGCCTGTATTTCACGCGGGGGCTACACCTTC. Protein product: CACISRGGYTF.

A remark on this clone: One end of the junction varies from germline; a read error may be responsible. The genes are TRBV25-1 and TRBJ2-7, with 7 bases lining up with TRBD1. The CDR3 covers 12 residues. Germline values: CDR1 MGHDK, CDR2 SYGVNS. The CDR3 DNA follows: TGTGCCAGCAGTGCCCTCGACAGGGCGCGGTTCTTC. Protein: CASSALDRARFF.

The chain combines TRBV30 with TRBJ2-2; 9 bases fit TRBD1. CDR3 length equals 11 residues. The trim removed 7 bases at V and 6 bases at J, leaving 0 bases unmatched. Looked up from germline, CDR1 is GTSNPN and CDR2 is SVGIG (reference sequence). CDR3 sequence reads: CAYRGPGELFF. Here the CDR3 DNA reads TGTGCCTACAGGGGGCCCGGGGAGCTGTTTTTT.

The V call is TRBV6-4, the J call TRBJ2-7; 12 nucleotides line up with TRBD1. Germline V lookup: CDR1 MRHNA, CDR2 SNTAGT. The length of the CDR3 is 13 residues. Trimming at V came to 9 bases and at J to 2 bases, leaving 2 bases not matched to a gene. CDR3: CARRDRGPYEQYF. In nucleotides, the CDR3 is TGTGCCAGAAGGGACAGGGGGCCCTACGAGCAGTACTTC.

This clone was counted between two and nine times. CDR3 bases: TGTGCCAGCAAGGGACAGAGCAATCAGCCCCAGCATTTT. It yields the protein CASKGQSNQPQHF. V gene TRBV2 combines with J gene TRBJ1-5; 7 bases map to TRBD1. The ends lost 7 bases at V and 1 base at J; junction bases unmatched: 1. CDR3 size: 13 residues. The germline CDR1 and CDR2 sequences are SNHLY and FYNNEI.

The chain uses TRBV6-5 and TRBJ2-1; perhaps TRBD2 as D (6 bases). V was pared by 6 bases and J by 4 bases, with 13 bases between. This CDR3 is built from 14 residues. CDR1 MNHEY and CDR2 SVGAGI come from the germline V gene. The CDR3 loop reads CASRRGRSYNEQFF. The CDR3 nucleotides read TGTGCCAGCAGGCGGGGACGGTCATACAATGAGCAGTTCTTC.